Shown below are 13 T cell receptor beta chains from a single sample sequenced in a study of blood T cell repertoires in COVID-19. Clones were read by immunoSEQ multiplex PCR, and TCRdb kept only the in-frame ones, dropping some. The table has 150,000 or so clones, roughly four fifths seen once. The sequencing input was peripheral blood. Receptors were obtained from a human donor with acute or convalescent COVID-19. The donor label of this sample is uncertain.

This chain uses TRBV5-1 with TRBJ1-2; 8 nucleotides match TRBD1. The trim removed 4 bases at V and 3 bases at J, leaving 5 bases unmatched. The CDR3 contains 14 residues. The germline CDR1 and CDR2 sequences are SGHRS and YFSETQ. CDR3 bases: TGCGCCAGCAGCAGGACGACAGGGGACTATGGCTACACCTTC. Its protein is CASSRTTGDYGYTF. Full variable domain (outside the CDR3, taken from reference TRBV5-1 and TRBJ1-2): KAGVTQTPRYLIKTRGQQVTLSCSPISGHRSVSWYQQTPGQGLQFLFEYFSETQRNKGNFPGRFSGRQFSNSRSEMNVSTLELGDSALYLCASSRTTGDYGYTFGSGTRLTVV.

The CDR3 protein is CASSLFVSGGGELFF. The CDR3 region has the DNA TGTGCCAGCAGCTTATTTGTCAGTGGCGGCGGGGAGCTGTTTTTT. The V and J genes are TRBV7-2 and TRBJ2-2; D is undetermined. Trimming cost V 2 bases and J 7 bases, with 14 bases left between them. The CDR3 contains 15 residues. The germline CDR1 and CDR2 sequences are SGHTA and FQGNSA.

This rearrangement joins TRBV5-1 to TRBJ1-2, with 7 bases matching TRBD1. The CDR3 loop spans 14 amino acids. Per germline, CDR1 SGHRS and CDR2 YFSETQ. J gave up 8 bases and V 2 bases, and 9 bases lay outside the gene matches. Here the CDR3 reads CASSLTGSTGGYTF. CDR3 in DNA: TGCGCCAGCAGCTTAACAGGTTCGACAGGGGGCTACACCTTC.

V and J are TRBV4-3 and TRBJ2-3; 7 bases align to TRBD1. Trimming at V came to 3 bases and at J to 6 bases, leaving 12 bases not matched to a gene. Per germline, CDR1 LGHNA and CDR2 YSLEER. The CDR3 consists of 16 residues. The CDR3 sequence: CASSQDLTGLSDTQYF. The CDR3 DNA reads TGCGCCAGCAGCCAGGACCTGACAGGGCTGTCGGATACGCAGTATTTT.

CDR3 bases: TGTGCCAGCAGCTTAGTCATCTCGGGACAGGGGGCCCAATTCAACGTCCTGACTTTC. Its translation: CASSLVISGQGAQFNVLTF. This sequence joins TRBV7-9 and TRBJ2-6; 12 bases map to TRBD1. Germline lookup yields CDR1 SEHNR and CDR2 FQNEAQ (reference sequence). The trim removed 1 base at V and 9 bases at J, leaving 13 bases unmatched. The CDR3 has 19 residues.

This clone has a single count. This rearrangement joins TRBV24-1 to TRBJ2-2, with TRBD1 identical over 7 bases. The CDR3 loop spans 14 amino acids. The J segment lost 6 bases and the V segment lost 3 bases, leaving 3 bases of the junction unmatched. Germline lookup yields CDR1 KGHDR and CDR2 SFDVKD. CDR3 amino acids: CATSDTGEAGELFF. In DNA, the CDR3 is TGTGCCACCAGTGATACAGGGGAAGCCGGGGAGCTGTTTTTT.

The V gene is TRBV19, the J gene TRBJ1-5; D not resolved. The ends were cut back, 5 bases at V and 2 bases at J, with 7 bases in the middle. Germline-derived CDR1 and CDR2 are LNHDA and SQIVND (reference sequence). The CDR3 contains 13 residues. CDR3 sequence reads: CASSLYRNQPQHF. Here the CDR3 DNA reads TGTGCCAGTAGTCTCTATCGCAATCAGCCCCAGCATTTT. Full variable domain (rest looked up from reference TRBV19 and TRBJ1-5): DGGITQSPKYLFRKEGQNVTLSCEQNLNHDAMYWYRQDPGQGLRLIYYSQIVNDFQKGDIAEGYSVSREKKESFPLTVTSAQKNPTAFYLCASSLYRNQPQHFGDGTRLSIL.

The chain is built from TRBV6-5 and TRBJ2-7, with 7 bases fitting TRBD1. With 4 bases clipped from V and 0 bases from J, the junction kept 9 bases outside the gene matches. There are 16 residues in the CDR3. The germline V gene encodes CDR1 MNHEY and CDR2 SVGAGI. As DNA, the CDR3 is TGTGCCAGCAGTTTTGGACACAGGGGAAGCTCCTACGAGCAGTACTTC. It encodes CASSFGHRGSSYEQYF.

This clone was recorded a few times. The chain uses TRBV2 and TRBJ1-1, with no clear D. The CDR3 spans 12 residues. CDR1 SNHLY and CDR2 FYNNEI come from the germline V gene. The V and J ends lost 2 bases and 7 bases respectively, with 8 bases between them. CDR3 residues: CASSESTHEAFF. The CDR3 region has the DNA TGTGCCAGCAGTGAAAGTACACATGAAGCTTTCTTT.

The V call is TRBV12-3 or TRBV12-4, the J call TRBJ1-2; perhaps TRBD1 as D (5 bases). The germline V and J ends were trimmed by 5 bases and 4 bases, with 11 bases remaining between them. CDR3 length: 13 residues. The CDR3 region is CASSPGVGYGYTF. For the CDR3, the DNA is TGTGCCAGCAGTCCGGGGGTAGGCTATGGCTACACCTTC.

J is TRBJ1-4 and V is TRBV3-1 (or the pseudogene TRBV3-2); possibly TRBD1 for D (6 bases). The CDR3 is 16 residues long. The germline V and J ends were trimmed by 2 bases and 2 bases, with 12 bases remaining between them. In germline, CDR1 is LGHDT, CDR2 YNNKEL (reference sequence). The CDR3 spells CASSQMAGATNEKLFF. The DNA for the CDR3 is TGTGCCAGCAGCCAAATGGCAGGGGCGACTAATGAAAAACTGTTTTTT.

The CDR3 bases are TGCGCCAGCACTCGCCTACGGGGTGGGCATACGCAGTATTTT. Translation gives CASTRLRGGHTQYF. The gene calls are TRBV10-1 and TRBJ2-3; weak D call: TRBD2 (5 bases). The germline V gene has CDR1 WNHNN and CDR2 SYGVQD (reference sequence). The CDR3 extends over 14 amino acids. Between the trimmed V and J ends, which lost 7 bases and 7 bases, there was a span of 18 bases.

The chain links TRBV7-9 to TRBJ2-1, with D maybe TRBD2 (6 bases). The CDR3 is 14 amino acids. Looked up from germline, CDR1 is SEHNR and CDR2 is FQNEAQ (reference sequence). V lost 8 bases to trimming and J lost 6 bases, with 17 bases between them. The CDR3 region is CASSFLLGGNEQFF. The CDR3 DNA reads TGTGCCAGCTCCTTCTTATTGGGGGGCAATGAGCAGTTCTTC.